A selection of T cell receptor beta chains follows, all from one sample in a study of T cell repertoires in cytomegalovirus infection. A single record per CDR3 protein comes from TCRdb applying MiXCR to the reads. In the table there are some 800,000 distinct CDR3 sequences, approximately 30% of which are singletons. Their antigens are not known. The material sequenced was cultured CD8+ T cells from PBMCs, taken from culture after CMV antigen stimulation. The receptors come from a human donor in good health (CMV status not recorded). Some clones in this sample may be carry-over from other donors' samples. The CDR3 runs from the conserved cysteine through the conserved F or W. A D gene is named only where the DNA matches it firmly. Clone sizes are given selectively: once, few, many, or a class where the clone is expanded.

CDR3 protein: CASSDRVGDTEAFF
CDR3 DNA: TGTGCCAGCAGCGATAGGGTGGGGGACACTGAAGCTTTCTTT
V gene: TRBV13
clone size: NA
D gene: NA
J gene: TRBJ1-1

CDR3 protein: CASSITEGEQGLNTEAFF
CDR3 DNA: TGTGCCAGTAGTATAACGGAAGGCGAACAGGGGCTGAACACTGAAGCTTTCTTT
V gene: TRBV19
clone size: NA
D gene: TRBD1
J gene: TRBJ1-1

CDR3 protein: CASTGTVGLPETQYF
CDR3 DNA: TGTGCCAGCACCGGGACAGTGGGACTCCCAGAGACCCAGTACTTC
V gene: TRBV12-3/TRBV12-4
clone size: NA
D gene: NA
J gene: TRBJ2-5

CDR3 protein: CASSQDRTVLYGYTF
CDR3 DNA: TGCGCCAGCAGCCAAGATCGGACAGTCCTCTATGGCTACACCTTC
V gene: TRBV4-3
clone size: NA
D gene: NA
J gene: TRBJ1-2

CDR3 protein: CASSLQSGSPGVQFF
CDR3 DNA: TGTGCCAGCAGCTTACAGTCTGGAAGCCCAGGCGTGCAGTTCTTC
V gene: TRBV7-6
clone size: NA
D gene: NA
J gene: TRBJ2-1

CDR3 protein: CASSAGRQGVNYGYTF
CDR3 DNA: TGTGCCAGCAGCGCCGGGAGACAGGGGGTTAACTATGGCTACACCTTC
V gene: TRBV7-9
clone size: NA
D gene: TRBD1
J gene: TRBJ1-2

CDR3 protein: CASSSDTVRSSYNEQFF
CDR3 DNA: TGTGCCAGCAGTTCGGACACAGTGCGGTCCTCCTACAATGAGCAGTTCTTC
V gene: TRBV12-3/TRBV12-4
clone size: many
D gene: NA
J gene: TRBJ2-1

CDR3 protein: CSVEGASGDYEQFF
CDR3 DNA: TGCAGCGTTGAGGGGGCTAGCGGGGACTATGAGCAGTTCTTC
V gene: TRBV29-1
clone size: NA
D gene: TRBD2
J gene: TRBJ2-1

CDR3 protein: CASSWTGSGNYGYTF
CDR3 DNA: TGTGCCAGCAGTTGGACAGGCAGTGGGAACTATGGCTACACCTTC
V gene: TRBV12-3/TRBV12-4
clone size: NA
D gene: TRBD1
J gene: TRBJ1-2

CDR3 protein: CASRQAGTQETQYF
CDR3 DNA: TGTGCCAGCAGACAAGCGGGGACCCAAGAGACCCAGTACTTC
V gene: TRBV7-6
clone size: NA
D gene: TRBD2
J gene: TRBJ2-5

CDR3 protein: CSAIKLTEYNEQFF
CDR3 DNA: TGCAGCGCCATAAAGCTGACAGAGTACAATGAGCAGTTCTTC
V gene: TRBV29-1
clone size: NA
D gene: NA
J gene: TRBJ2-1

CDR3 protein: CASPYYSGPNYGYTF
CDR3 DNA: TGTGCCAGCCCTTATTACAGCGGGCCCAACTATGGCTACACCTTC
V gene: TRBV2
clone size: NA
D gene: NA
J gene: TRBJ1-2

CDR3 protein: CASSLNAGAKNEQFF
CDR3 DNA: TGTGCCAGCAGTTTAAACGCGGGGGCTAAGAATGAGCAGTTCTTC
V gene: TRBV27
clone size: few
D gene: NA
J gene: TRBJ2-1

CDR3 protein: CASIPDRGNTEAFF
CDR3 DNA: TGTGCCAGCATACCCGACAGGGGGAACACTGAAGCTTTCTTT
V gene: TRBV6-5
clone size: few
D gene: TRBD1
J gene: TRBJ1-1

CDR3 protein: CASSPPTPGTGPIATAFF
CDR3 DNA: TGTGCCAGCAGTCCACCCACTCCCGGGACAGGACCTATCGCGACAGCTTTCTTT
V gene: TRBV6-1
clone size: few
D gene: TRBD1
J gene: TRBJ1-1

CDR3 protein: CASSGPGQGYEQYF
CDR3 DNA: TGTGCCAGCAGCGGACCAGGACAGGGCTACGAGCAGTACTTC
V gene: TRBV7-2
clone size: NA
D gene: TRBD1
J gene: TRBJ2-7

CDR3 protein: CASSLGGRWSPLHF
CDR3 DNA: TGTGCCAGCAGTTTAGGAGGTCGGTGGTCACCCCTCCACTTT
V gene: TRBV12-3/TRBV12-4
clone size: NA
D gene: NA
J gene: TRBJ1-6

CDR3 protein: CASSIRPPGQGGSPLHF
CDR3 DNA: TGTGCCAGTAGTATCCGACCACCGGGACAGGGGGGGTCACCCCTCCACTTT
V gene: TRBV19
clone size: many
D gene: TRBD1
J gene: TRBJ1-6

CDR3 protein: CASRSLAGGGETQYF
CDR3 DNA: TGTGCCAGCAGATCCTTAGCGGGGGGCGGGGAGACCCAGTACTTC
V gene: TRBV6-1
clone size: NA
D gene: TRBD2
J gene: TRBJ2-5

CDR3 protein: CASTLTQGMNTEAFF
CDR3 DNA: TGTGCCAGCACCCTAACACAGGGGATGAACACTGAAGCTTTCTTT
V gene: TRBV6-5
clone size: few
D gene: TRBD1
J gene: TRBJ1-1

CDR3 protein: CASTRFQGAGTEAFF
CDR3 DNA: TGTGCCAGCACCCGTTTTCAGGGGGCAGGGACTGAAGCTTTCTTT
V gene: TRBV7-8
clone size: few
D gene: TRBD1
J gene: TRBJ1-1

CDR3 protein: CASSYSKGRGHRPNQPQHF
CDR3 DNA: TGTGCCAGCAGTTACTCGAAGGGTCGGGGACATCGACCCAATCAGCCCCAGCATTTT
V gene: TRBV6-2/TRBV6-3
clone size: many
D gene: NA
J gene: TRBJ1-5

CDR3 protein: CASSGGTDNYGYTF
CDR3 DNA: TGTGCCAGCAGCGGCGGGACGGATAACTATGGCTACACCTTC
V gene: TRBV7-9
clone size: many
D gene: NA
J gene: TRBJ1-2

CDR3 protein: CASSVGASGNTIYF
CDR3 DNA: TGTGCCAGCAGTGTCGGCGCCTCTGGAAACACCATATATTTT
V gene: TRBV6-6
clone size: NA
D gene: NA
J gene: TRBJ1-3

CDR3 protein: CASSYHRGEWHF
CDR3 DNA: TGTGCCAGCAGCTACCACAGGGGGGAATGGCATTTT
V gene: TRBV7-9
clone size: few
D gene: TRBD1
J gene: TRBJ1-5

CDR3 protein: CASSYSKASARGRNEQFF
CDR3 DNA: TGTGCCAGCAGTTACTCGAAGGCGTCAGCTAGAGGGAGGAATGAGCAGTTCTTC
V gene: TRBV6-5
clone size: few
D gene: NA
J gene: TRBJ2-1